One sample yielded the 26 T cell receptor beta chains listed below, sequenced in a study of shared clonotypes between healthy human individuals. Assay: immunoSEQ multiplex PCR; the TCRdb copy retains only in-frame clones and omits some. The sample lists approximately 620,000 clones; 97% were seen once. The sequenced sample was naive CD4+ T cells sorted from blood. Sample subset: CD45RA+ positively selected. The receptors stem from a woman in her 30s in good health.

This chain uses TRBV2 with TRBJ2-3, with 7 bases fitting TRBD2. V lost 1 base, J lost 15 bases, and 7 bases stayed unmatched. The CDR3 has 12 residues. Germline V gene data show CDR1 as SNHLY and CDR2 as FYNNEI. The CDR3 loop is CASSEGAGTIYF. The CDR3 DNA is TGTGCCAGCAGTGAAGGGGCGGGGACTATATATTTT.

This chain uses TRBV28 with TRBJ1-1; TRBD1 aligns across 9 bases. The V and J ends lost 1 base and 4 bases, in that order; junction bases with no gene match: 4. Germline-derived CDR1 and CDR2 are MDHEN and SYDVKM. This CDR3 has 15 residues. The CDR3 spells CASSLYRGQGTEAFF. CDR3 nucleotide sequence: TGTGCCAGCAGTTTATACAGGGGGCAGGGCACTGAAGCTTTCTTT.

This clone was seen only once. In the same sample, other DNA sequences code for this CDR3. The chain has TRBV11-3 and TRBJ2-3, with D possibly being TRBD1 (6 bases). The CDR3 sequence is 13 residues long. In germline, CDR1 is SGHNT, CDR2 YENEEA. Trimming removed 5 bases at V and 4 bases at J, with 10 bases between. This chain's CDR3 is CASSLGGPDTQYF. The CDR3 DNA is TGTGCCAGCAGCCTAGGGGGACCAGATACGCAGTATTTT.

The chain joins TRBV2 to TRBJ1-5, with D hard to call. Trimming stripped 8 bases from V and 7 bases from J, with 15 bases between. The CDR3 consists of 13 residues. CDR1 is SNHLY, CDR2 FYNNEI, per germline. The CDR3 spells CASGGEGGQPQHF. As DNA, the CDR3 is TGTGCCAGCGGAGGTGAGGGAGGGCAGCCCCAGCATTTT.

J is TRBJ2-2 and V is TRBV12-2. TRBV12-2 is listed as a pseudogene. This CDR3 has 10 amino acids. The CDR3: CASYTGELFF. As DNA, the CDR3 is TGTGCAAGTTACACCGGGGAGCTGTTTTTT.

The gene calls are TRBV28 and TRBJ2-7; TRBD2 matches at 8 bases. J lost 7 bases, V lost 7 bases, and 12 bases had no gene match. This CDR3 is 14 amino acids long. Germline V gene lookup returns CDR1 MDHEN and CDR2 SYDVKM. The CDR3 DNA reads TGTGCCAGCAAAGGCCCAGCGGGAGTGAAAGAGCAGTACTTC. It is translated as CASKGPAGVKEQYF.

As for this clone: This sample includes further DNA sequences coding for the same CDR3. The gene calls are TRBV29-1 and TRBJ1-1; D call uncertain. Between the trimmed V and J ends, which lost 3 bases and 0 bases, there was a span of 8 bases. CDR1 and CDR2 from the germline V gene are SQVTM and ANQGSEA. This CDR3 is built from 13 residues. The CDR3 loop is CSVETRMNTEAFF. CDR3 nucleotide sequence: TGCAGCGTTGAGACACGGATGAACACTGAAGCTTTCTTT.

This clone was seen a single time. The chain carries TRBV19 and TRBJ2-5, with TRBD1 identical over 8 bases. CDR1 LNHDA and CDR2 SQIVND come from the germline V gene (reference sequence). Trimming took 3 bases from V and 3 from J; bases not matched to a gene: 9. The CDR3 sequence is 16 residues long. The CDR3 reads CASSIGGVGQEETQYF. Written as DNA, the CDR3 is TGTGCCAGTAGTATCGGTGGAGTGGGACAGGAAGAGACCCAGTACTTC.

The CDR3 nucleotides are TGTGCCAGCAGCATGGCACTGCATCGGGGTCGACACACCATATATTTT. Its protein product is CASSMALHRGRHTIYF. The rearrangement joins TRBV21-1 to TRBJ1-3. TRBV21-1 is tagged as a pseudogene. This CDR3 has 16 amino acids.

This chain uses TRBV5-4 with TRBJ2-7; D is perhaps TRBD2 (7 bases). Germline loops: CDR1 SGHNT, CDR2 YYREEE (reference sequence). This CDR3 is built from 15 residues. V lost 1 base and J lost 1, with 12 bases in between. CDR3 sequence (DNA): TGTGCCAGCAGCTTGCGCGGGGGCCGGTCCTACGAGCAGTACTTC. The encoded protein is CASSLRGGRSYEQYF. Full variable domain (outside the CDR3, taken from reference TRBV5-4 and TRBJ2-7): ETGVTQSPTHLIKTRGQQVTLRCSSQSGHNTVSWYQQALGQGPQFIFQYYREEENGRGNFPPRFSGLQFPNYSSELNVNALELDDSALYLCASSLRGGRSYEQYFGPGTRLTVT.

This clone was found once. The V call is TRBV6-5, the J call TRBJ1-2; no reliable D call. With 5 bases removed from V and 4 bases from J, the gap between germline ends came to 17 bases. CDR1 is MNHEY, CDR2 SVGAGI, per germline. The CDR3 extends over 15 amino acids. DNA of the CDR3: TGTGCCAGCAGTAGAGACATGGTTCGGAGCTATGGCTACACCTTC. This sequence encodes CASSRDMVRSYGYTF.

This chain links TRBV28 with TRBJ2-2; 10 bases line up with TRBD1. J lost 5 bases, V lost 2 bases, and 8 bases had no gene match. CDR1 is MDHEN, CDR2 SYDVKM, per germline. The CDR3 runs 17 residues. CDR3 nucleotides: TGTGCCAGCAGTTTACGGCCGGGACAGGGGAGTACCGGGGAGCTGTTTTTT. This translates into CASSLRPGQGSTGELFF.

J is TRBJ2-3 and V is TRBV10-3; 8 bases map to TRBD2. Trimming took 0 bases from V and 4 from J; bases not matched to a gene: 3. The CDR3 contains 15 residues. Looked up from germline, CDR1 is ENHRY and CDR2 is SYGVKD. CDR3 region: CAISESGGGSDTQYF. In DNA, the CDR3 is TGTGCCATCAGTGAGTCAGGCGGGGGGTCAGATACGCAGTATTTT.

The chain is built from TRBV2 and TRBJ2-2; the D is unclear. The CDR3 contains 14 residues. V was clipped by 7 bases and J by 7 bases, with 16 bases between them. The germline gives CDR1 SNHLY, CDR2 FYNNEI. Here the CDR3 reads CASKVQNGGGELFF. The DNA of the CDR3 is TGTGCCAGCAAGGTCCAGAACGGCGGCGGGGAGCTGTTTTTT.

Turning to this clone: Other DNA sequences of this sample code for an identical CDR3. The chain uses TRBV5-6 and TRBJ1-5; no reliable D call. The CDR3 is 13 residues long. CDR1 is SGHDT, CDR2 YYEEEE, per germline. V lost 1 base, J lost 4 bases, and 6 bases lay in between. This CDR3 is CASSLRGNQPQHF. DNA for the CDR3: TGTGCCAGCAGCTTGCGGGGTAATCAGCCCCAGCATTTT.

The chain recombines TRBV27 with TRBJ1-1; 11 positions agree with TRBD1. This CDR3 region has 14 residues. The trim removed 2 bases at V and 5 bases at J, leaving 1 base unmatched. Germline CDR1 reads MNHEY; CDR2 reads SMNVEV (reference sequence). CDR3 sequence: CASSLGTGGTEAFF. The CDR3 DNA follows: TGTGCCAGCAGTTTAGGGACAGGGGGTACTGAAGCTTTCTTT.

The V call is TRBV2, the J call TRBJ2-1; 7 positions agree with TRBD2. The V gene's germline CDR1 is SNHLY and CDR2 FYNNEI. V was clipped by 4 bases and J by 16 bases; unmatched bases: 16. This CDR3 comprises 14 residues. As DNA, the CDR3 is TGTGCCAGCAGTGCGAGTGTGGTAGCGGGCGGAGATTTCTTC. The encoded protein is CASSASVVAGGDFF.

The rearrangement joins TRBV9 to TRBJ2-5; the match to TRBD1 covers 7 bases. CDR1 is SGDLS, CDR2 YYNGEE, per germline. This CDR3 spans 15 amino acids. V lost 0 bases to trimming and J lost 4 bases; unmatched junction nucleotides: 6. DNA for the CDR3: TGTGCCAGCAGCGTAGAGAGGGGGCTTTTAGAGACCCAGTACTTC. As protein: CASSVERGLLETQYF.

The chain employs TRBV19 and TRBJ2-1, with 16 bases matching TRBD2. The CDR3 length is 18 residues. Germline loops: CDR1 LNHDA, CDR2 SQIVND (reference sequence). J lost 1 base, V lost 6 bases, and 6 bases had no gene match. As DNA, the CDR3 is TGTGCCAGTAGGGGGACTAGCGGGAGGGCACGATCCTACAATGAGCAGTTCTTC. Protein sequence: CASRGTSGRARSYNEQFF.

The V call is TRBV15, the J call TRBJ2-5, with a possible D match to TRBD2 (6 bases). From germline, CDR1 is LNHNV and CDR2 YYDKDF (reference sequence). This CDR3 is built from 15 residues. V dropped 5 bases and J dropped 2 bases, with 15 bases sitting between them. CDR3 residues: CATSHRLAEQETQYF. As DNA, the CDR3 is TGTGCCACCAGCCATCGGTTAGCGGAACAAGAGACCCAGTACTTC.

The genes are TRBV7-2 and TRBJ2-2; 13 bases line up with TRBD2. Trimming at V came to 4 bases and at J to 6 bases, leaving 14 bases not matched to a gene. Germline loops: CDR1 SGHTA, CDR2 FQGNSA. This CDR3 has 19 amino acids. CDR3 coding DNA: TGTGCCAGCAGCTCTAATGTTAGGTCGGGACTAGCGGGATCCGGGGAGCTGTTTTTT. It codes for CASSSNVRSGLAGSGELFF.

This rearrangement joins TRBV29-1 to TRBJ2-5; D ambiguous. The CDR3 extends over 12 amino acids. Trimming removed 6 bases from V and 5 bases from J, with 13 bases in between. Germline values: CDR1 SQVTM, CDR2 ANQGSEA. The CDR3 here is CSVLTPAETQYF. In DNA form, the CDR3 reads TGCAGCGTGTTGACCCCGGCCGAGACCCAGTACTTC. Supplemented by reference TRBV29-1 and TRBJ2-5, the full variable domain reads SAVISQKPSRDICQRGTSLTIQCQVDSQVTMMFWYRQQPGQSLTLIATANQGSEATYESGFVIDKFPISRPNLTFSTLTVSNMSPEDSSIYLCSVLTPAETQYFGPGTRLLVL.

The V and J genes are TRBV25-1 and TRBJ2-5; 10 positions match TRBD1. Losses at the gene ends were 4 bases for V and 0 bases for J; bases not matched to a gene: 11. Germline CDR1 reads MGHDK; CDR2 reads SYGVNS. CDR3 size: 18 residues. CDR3 sequence reads: CASSATPGGQGYQETQYF. The CDR3 DNA follows: TGTGCCAGCAGTGCGACCCCGGGGGGACAGGGGTACCAAGAGACCCAGTACTTC.

V gene TRBV27 combines with J gene TRBJ1-1; D is ambiguous. This CDR3 comprises 14 residues. V dropped 6 bases and J dropped 11 bases, with 22 bases sitting between them. Germline V gene data show CDR1 as MNHEY and CDR2 as SMNVEV (reference sequence). The CDR3 sequence: CASRRSIGRRSAFF. The CDR3 DNA is TGTGCCAGCAGGAGGAGCATCGGAAGAAGGTCGGCTTTCTTT.

The chain links TRBV2 to TRBJ2-1; D may match TRBD1 or TRBD2 (5 bases each). Trimming took off 6 bases at V and 4 bases at J, with 13 bases between the two ends. There are 14 residues in the CDR3. CDR1 SNHLY and CDR2 FYNNEI come from the germline V gene. The CDR3 DNA follows: TGTGCCAGCAGCGGGACCATCCAATACAATGAGCAGTTCTTC. Its translation: CASSGTIQYNEQFF.

The genes are TRBV6-1 and TRBJ2-1, with D possibly TRBD2 on 5 matching bases. Between the trimmed V and J ends, which lost 3 bases and 7 bases, there was a span of 16 bases. The length of the CDR3 is 15 residues. Germline lookup yields CDR1 MNHNS and CDR2 SASEGT. The CDR3 DNA sequence: TGTGCCAGCAGTGAGAGGAGGCTTATAGGGAATGAGCAGTTCTTC. Its protein is CASSERRLIGNEQFF.